This TCR beta chain was identified during a study of blood T cell repertoires in COVID-19. Looking at the study overall: There were acute and convalescent COVID-19 samples, and they came from the United States, Italy and Spain. T cells, B-cell-depleted T cells, or PBMCs provided the cDNA or gDNA that served as material.

Measured with immunoSEQ multiplex PCR; TCRdb has only the in-frame clones, and not every one. This table has 75,000 to 100,000 clones, roughly 90% appearing once. The germline V gene has CDR1 LGHNA and CDR2 YSLEER. The CDR3 contains 16 residues. The ends lost 0 bases at V and 4 bases at J; junction bases unmatched: 5. What was sequenced was peripheral blood. The receptor comes from a man in his 70s with acute or convalescent COVID-19. The chain combines TRBV4-3 with TRBJ2-7, with 11 bases lining up with TRBD2. As DNA, the CDR3 is TGCGCCAGCAGCCAAGAGGTGACTAGCGGGGATTACGAGCAGTACTTC. Translating gives CASSQEVTSGDYEQYF.